Listed here are 27 T cell receptor beta chains from one sample, sequenced in a study of blood T cells in healthy people across ages. The authors ran a second PCR of about 6 to 11 cycles using a sample-barcoded 5' primer and a J-beta primer mix. TCRdb fed the 5' RACE reads into MiXCR, producing one record per CDR3 protein. Of approximately 1,700,000 distinct CDR3 sequences listed, 39% are singletons. Sequencing was performed on blood. The receptors here all came from a human donor in good health.

This chain uses TRBV2 with TRBJ2-3, with 12 bases that match TRBD2. V was clipped by 6 bases and J by 2 bases; unmatched bases: 27. The CDR3 contains 23 residues. The germline V gene encodes CDR1 SNHLY and CDR2 FYNNEI. The CDR3 bases are TGTGCCAGCAGCCGTGACCCCTGGTCCCTCTCAAGACTAGCGGGGGAGGACACAGATACGCAGTATTTT. It encodes CASSRDPWSLSRLAGEDTDTQYF.

The chain carries TRBV3-1 and TRBJ1-2; 10 nucleotides match TRBD1. After removal of 1 base from V and 4 bases from J, the junction contained 3 bases not matched to a gene. Germline V CDR1 and CDR2: LGHDT, YNNKEL (reference sequence). CDR3 size: 15 residues. CDR3 residues: CASSQVGTGVYGYTF. DNA of the CDR3: TGTGCCAGCAGCCAAGTGGGGACAGGGGTCTATGGCTACACCTTC. The full variable domain, its missing parts supplied by reference TRBV3-1 and TRBJ1-2, is DTAVSQTPKYLVTQMGNDKSIKCEQNLGHDTMYWYKQDSKKFLKIMFSYNNKELIINETVPNRFSPKSPDKAHLNLHINSLELGDSAVYFCASSQVGTGVYGYTFGSGTRLTVV.

Only a few counts were recorded for this clonotype. The V gene is TRBV12-3 or TRBV12-4, the J gene TRBJ2-3; 7 positions match TRBD2. The length of the CDR3 is 17 residues. After removal of 2 bases from V and 2 bases from J, the junction contained 10 bases not matched to a gene. The CDR3 spells CASSLIPAGSLTDTQYF. CDR3 nucleotide sequence: TGTGCCAGCAGTTTAATACCAGCGGGGTCCCTCACAGATACGCAGTATTTT.

CDR3 coding DNA: TGTGCCAGCAGCTCCCAGGGTTGGGGCTACACCTTC. Its translation is CASSSQGWGYTF. This chain uses TRBV7-9 with TRBJ1-2; D possibly corresponds to TRBD1 (5 bases). Germline V gene data show CDR1 as SEHNR and CDR2 as FQNEAQ (reference sequence). V dropped 4 bases and J dropped 8 bases, with 11 bases sitting between them. The CDR3 is 12 residues long.

This clonotype has more than one count but fewer than ten. J is TRBJ2-5 and V is TRBV7-2; 7 bases map to TRBD1. V lost 5 bases to trimming and J lost 11 bases; unmatched junction nucleotides: 11. Germline V gives CDR1 SGHTA, CDR2 FQGNSA. The CDR3 has 13 residues. In nucleotides, the CDR3 is TGTGCCAGCAGCCGTAGGAAGGGACAGAATCAGTACTTC. It yields the protein CASSRRKGQNQYF.

This clonotype was seen a handful of times. The chain employs TRBV7-2 and TRBJ2-3, with D hard to call. The germline gives CDR1 SGHTA, CDR2 FQGNSA. This CDR3 comprises 15 residues. Trimming removed 1 base from V and 2 bases from J, with 10 bases in between. This chain's CDR3 is CASSLVALPTDTQYF. The CDR3 DNA reads as TGTGCCAGCAGCTTAGTGGCTCTTCCCACAGATACGCAGTATTTT.

This clonotype was counted between two and nine times. The V call is TRBV29-1, the J call TRBJ1-4; D gene ambiguous. V lost 7 bases, J lost 11 bases, and 20 bases lay in between. Germline-derived CDR1 and CDR2 are SQVTM and ANQGSEA. The CDR3 is 13 residues long. Here the CDR3 reads CSAMAGVREKLFF. DNA for the CDR3: TGCAGCGCGATGGCCGGCGTGCGTGAGAAACTGTTTTTT.

This clonotype is a singleton in its sample. The chain is built from TRBV7-2 and TRBJ1-1; D gene ambiguous. This CDR3 has 15 amino acids. V lost 2 bases and J lost 0, with 10 bases in between. Germline CDR1 reads SGHTA; CDR2 reads FQGNSA. CDR3 amino acids: CASSLMPSMNTEAFF. The CDR3 bases are TGTGCCAGCAGCTTAATGCCCTCCATGAACACTGAAGCTTTCTTT.

The chain recombines TRBV7-2 with TRBJ2-2, with 8 bases that match TRBD1. The ends lost 3 bases at V and 6 bases at J; junction bases unmatched: 9. From germline, CDR1 is SGHTA and CDR2 FQGNSA. The CDR3 runs 16 residues. The CDR3 DNA reads as TGTGCCAGCAGCTTGGTAGGGACAGGAAGTCCCGGGGAGCTGTTTTTT. This encodes CASSLVGTGSPGELFF.

This clonotype was recorded at least ten times. This chain joins TRBV20-1 and TRBJ2-7, with D unresolved. Germline CDR1 DFQATT, CDR2 SNEGSKA (reference sequence). Trimming shortened V by 3 bases and J by 6 bases, and 18 bases separated the two germline ends. The CDR3 is 14 residues long. The CDR3 is CSASPLYELGEQYF. As DNA, the CDR3 is TGCAGTGCTAGCCCACTTTATGAGCTAGGCGAGCAGTACTTC.

This clonotype turned up a few times. The chain combines TRBV15 with TRBJ2-5, with 10 bases fitting TRBD1. CDR3 length equals 15 residues. V gave up 7 bases and J gave up 5 bases; unmatched junction bases: 10. Germline V gene sequence: CDR1 LNHNV, CDR2 YYDKDF (reference sequence). The CDR3 region has the DNA TGTGCCACCACCTCAACAAGGACAGGGGGGGAGACCCAGTACTTC. This translates into CATTSTRTGGETQYF. Full variable domain (outside the CDR3, taken from reference TRBV15 and TRBJ2-5): DAMVIQNPRYQVTQFGKPVTLSCSQTLNHNVMYWYQQKSSQAPKLLFHYYDKDFNNEADTPDNFQSRRPNTSFCFLDIRSPGLGDTAMYLCATTSTRTGGETQYFGPGTRLLVL.

The chain is built from TRBV7-9 and TRBJ1-1; tentative D call: TRBD1 (6 bases). Germline loops: CDR1 SEHNR, CDR2 FQNEAQ (reference sequence). This CDR3 comprises 16 residues. V lost 5 bases, J lost 0 bases, and 16 bases lay in between. The CDR3 region is CASSPSEGHLNTEAFF. In nucleotides, the CDR3 is TGTGCCAGCAGCCCTTCGGAGGGACACCTGAACACTGAAGCTTTCTTT. The whole variable domain, filled in from reference TRBV7-9 and TRBJ1-1, reads DTGVSQNPRHKITKRGQNVTFRCDPISEHNRLYWYRQTLGQGPEFLTYFQNEAQLEKSRLLSDRFSAERPKGSFSTLEIQRTEQGDSAMYLCASSPSEGHLNTEAFFGQGTRLTVV.

The chain recombines TRBV4-2 with TRBJ2-1; D gene unclear. The V end lost 0 bases, the J end lost 1 base, and 10 bases lay between the germline ends. The CDR3 is 16 residues long. The germline gives CDR1 LGHNA, CDR2 YNFKEQ. CDR3 nucleotide sequence: TGTGCCAGCAGCCAAGAACGGAGAATATCCTACAATGAGCAGTTCTTC. Translated, it gives CASSQERRISYNEQFF.

This clonotype came up a few times. V and J are TRBV29-1 and TRBJ1-1, with a possible D match to TRBD1 (6 bases). Germline-derived CDR1 and CDR2 are SQVTM and ANQGSEA. V was pared by 4 bases and J by 3 bases, with 12 bases between. The CDR3 sequence is 13 residues long. The CDR3 DNA follows: TGCAGCGTTGGCTCAGGGGCCCACACTGAAGCTTTCTTT. This gives the protein CSVGSGAHTEAFF.

On this clonotype itself: A much larger clone differs from this one at a single base, so this may be a read error. The gene calls are TRBV7-2 and TRBJ2-7; possible D gene TRBD1, 5 bases. CDR3 length: 13 residues. Germline CDR1 reads SGHTA; CDR2 reads FQGNSA. In DNA form, the CDR3 reads TGTGCCAACAGCTTATCGGACACTTACGAGCAGTACTTC. Translating it yields CANSLSDTYEQYF.

CDR3: CASSQGTLPGNTEAFF. The CDR3 nucleotides read TGTGCCAGCAGTCAAGGGACTCTTCCCGGGAACACTGAAGCTTTCTTT. The V gene is TRBV12-3 or TRBV12-4, the J gene TRBJ1-1, with a possible D match to TRBD1 (5 bases). The CDR3 contains 16 residues. The V gene lost 5 bases and the J gene lost 1 base, with 17 bases spanning the gap.

A note on this clonotype: A much larger clonotype is one base distant, so this may be a read error. V and J are TRBV29-1 and TRBJ2-1, with 8 bases aligning to TRBD2. The CDR3 runs to 12 residues. Germline-derived CDR1 and CDR2 are SQVTM and ANQGSEA. The CDR3 sequence: CGVVGLGNEQFF. CDR3 nucleotide sequence: TGCGGCGTTGTGGGACTAGGAAATGAGCAGTTCTTC.

This chain joins TRBV11-1 and TRBJ2-2; D may be TRBD2 (7 bases). Trimming took 1 base from V and 0 from J, leaving 24 bases between them. Germline V gives CDR1 SGHAT, CDR2 FQDESV (reference sequence). This CDR3 has 21 residues. The CDR3 DNA reads as TGTGCCAGCAGCTTAGTACGGGGGGCCGCCTCCCAGAACGCGAACACCGGGGAGCTGTTTTTT. It encodes CASSLVRGAASQNANTGELFF.

The V gene is TRBV7-2, the J gene TRBJ2-3; TRBD2 matches at 12 bases. CDR1 SGHTA and CDR2 FQGNSA come from the germline V gene. The trim removed 8 bases at V and 6 bases at J, leaving 9 bases unmatched. This CDR3 has 15 amino acids. The CDR3 DNA sequence: TGTGCCAGCTCACTAGCGGGGGGTAGAGGGGATACGCAGTATTTT. Amino acids: CASSLAGGRGDTQYF.

This clonotype was seen more than once but under ten times. The chain carries TRBV5-1 and TRBJ2-5; D might be TRBD1 (5 bases). V lost 0 bases to trimming and J lost 3 bases, with 15 bases between them. The CDR3 runs to 16 residues. Germline CDR1 reads SGHRS; CDR2 reads YFSETQ. CDR3 sequence: CASSLGRSSREETQYF. The CDR3 DNA reads TGCGCCAGCAGCTTGGGACGGTCGTCCAGGGAAGAGACCCAGTACTTC.

The chain combines TRBV20-1 with TRBJ2-4; the match to TRBD1 covers 9 bases. The J call may be incorrect, as the DNA end agrees better with TRBJ2-7. Germline values: CDR1 DFQATT, CDR2 SNEGSKA (reference sequence). The CDR3 sequence is 15 residues long. The CDR3 nucleotides are TGCAGTGCTACTCCCGGGACAGGGCTCTCCTACGAGCAGTACTTC. Translated: CSATPGTGLSYEQYF.

This clonotype was seen more than once but under ten times. The chain joins TRBV5-1 to TRBJ1-2; D is ambiguous. Trimming cost V 0 bases and J 6 bases, with 9 bases left between them. The CDR3 extends over 13 amino acids. Germline assignment: CDR1 SGHRS and CDR2 YFSETQ. The CDR3 nucleotides read TGCGCCAGCAGCTTGGTTGTAGGGCATGGCTACACCTTC. This gives the protein CASSLVVGHGYTF.

This clonotype was observed a handful of times. This sequence joins TRBV6-2 or TRBV6-3 and TRBJ2-5; 8 bases agree with TRBD2. CDR1 and CDR2 (germline): MNHEY, SVGEGT. V trimming: 5 bases; J trimming: 3 bases; junction bases outside the gene matches: 5. CDR3 length: 14 amino acids. The CDR3 sequence is CASSILAEEETQYF. The CDR3 bases are TGTGCCAGCAGTATACTAGCGGAAGAAGAGACCCAGTACTTC.

The V and J genes are TRBV5-1 and TRBJ1-2; D remains ambiguous. V lost 3 bases and J 8 bases, leaving 20 bases between the germline ends. The CDR3 spans 15 residues. CDR1 and CDR2 from the germline V gene are SGHRS and YFSETQ. CDR3 sequence reads: CASSSFDPTLEGYTF. Here the CDR3 DNA reads TGCGCCAGCAGCTCATTTGACCCAACACTGGAGGGCTACACCTTC.

The CDR3: CATRAGRTDTQYF. CDR3 in DNA: TGTGCCACTCGGGCAGGCAGAACAGATACGCAGTATTTT. This sequence joins TRBV10-3 and TRBJ2-3; D is uncertain. This CDR3 has 13 residues. Trimming took 10 bases from V and 3 from J, leaving 14 bases between them. Germline values: CDR1 ENHRY, CDR2 SYGVKD.

The V and J genes are TRBV20-1 and TRBJ2-7; D assignment may be TRBD1 or TRBD2 (5 bases each). The CDR3 length is 16 residues. V gave up 5 bases and J gave up 7 bases, with 27 bases separating them. Germline V CDR1 and CDR2: DFQATT, SNEGSKA (reference sequence). In DNA, the CDR3 is TGCAGTGCTGGCCCTAAGGGACGGCTGTATTTATCGGAGCAGTACTTC. Residues: CSAGPKGRLYLSEQYF.

The sample holds a few counts of this clonotype. This rearrangement joins TRBV7-2 to TRBJ2-7, with D maybe TRBD1 (5 bases). Looked up from germline, CDR1 is SGHTA and CDR2 is FQGNSA. V lost 5 bases and J 2 bases, leaving 13 bases between the germline ends. CDR3 length: 14 residues. CDR3 protein: CASSPSLGPYEQYF. Written as DNA, the CDR3 is TGTGCCAGCAGCCCCTCGCTGGGGCCCTACGAGCAGTACTTC.